This TCR beta chain was sequenced during a study of beta chain features in type 1 diabetes. The single heparinised draw taken from each donor contained around 100 mL of blood on average. Germline-derived CDR1 and CDR2 are SEHNR and FQNEAQ (reference sequence). The CDR3 is 14 residues long. With 4 bases removed from V and 3 bases from J, the gap between germline ends came to 11 bases. Study-level results: More deletions and fewer insertions at VDJ junctions were found in patients with type 1 diabetes. In patients and controls equally, PCR might favor templates that are shorter.

The entirety of the isolated RNA underwent reverse transcription, so expressed TCRB transcripts were sequenced. Sequencing was performed with immunoSEQ multiplex PCR; in TCRdb, only in-frame clones are kept and a portion is missing. The sample yields hundreds of thousands of clones, over 9.5% seen once. Concerning this clone itself: Its antigen is currently unknown.

The V call is TRBV7-9, the J call TRBJ2-3; tentative D call: TRBD1 (6 bases). This sequence was found in a woman aged 18-29 years in good health. The sequencing sample was made of naive CD4+ T cells from blood. CDR3 in amino acids: CASSYRVETDTQYF. The CDR3 coding sequence is TGTGCCAGCAGCTACAGGGTTGAAACAGATACGCAGTATTTT. The whole variable domain, remainder taken from reference TRBV7-9 and TRBJ2-3, is DTGVSQNPRHKITKRGQNVTFRCDPISEHNRLYWYRQTLGQGPEFLTYFQNEAQLEKSRLLSDRFSAERPKGSFSTLEIQRTEQGDSAMYLCASSYRVETDTQYFGPGTRLTVL.